This entry concerns a single T cell receptor (beta chain). The antigen remains undetermined. V dropped 0 bases and J dropped 0 bases, with 16 bases sitting between them. The CDR3 has 19 residues. The germline gives CDR1 SGDLS, CDR2 YYNGEE. Assay: immunoSEQ multiplex PCR; the TCRdb copy retains only in-frame clones and omits some. The sample has fewer than 85,000 clones, about 95% seen once; the top ten hold around a sixth. This specimen comes from a study of siplizumab effects on memory and regulatory T cells. Study results and caveats: Where siplizumab was present, mappable alloreactive CD4+ clones averaged roughly 72% Treg-derived, compared with more than 25% in controls. Of the alloreactive clones, only a minor fraction mapped to unstimulated subsets. Tregs proliferating in siplizumab cultures lacked confirmation of their suppressive function. Sequences that were alloreactive and traceable to unstimulated CD4+ memory cells were significantly reduced by siplizumab.

This TCR derives from a human donor in good health. Specimen: CD8+ T cells sorted from blood. The rearrangement uses TRBV9 and TRBJ2-6, with D maybe TRBD2 (5 bases). CDR3 nucleotide sequence: TGTGCCAGCAGCGTAGTGGGAAGACCGGGGAACTCTGGGGCCAACGTCCTGACTTTC. It yields the protein CASSVVGRPGNSGANVLTF.